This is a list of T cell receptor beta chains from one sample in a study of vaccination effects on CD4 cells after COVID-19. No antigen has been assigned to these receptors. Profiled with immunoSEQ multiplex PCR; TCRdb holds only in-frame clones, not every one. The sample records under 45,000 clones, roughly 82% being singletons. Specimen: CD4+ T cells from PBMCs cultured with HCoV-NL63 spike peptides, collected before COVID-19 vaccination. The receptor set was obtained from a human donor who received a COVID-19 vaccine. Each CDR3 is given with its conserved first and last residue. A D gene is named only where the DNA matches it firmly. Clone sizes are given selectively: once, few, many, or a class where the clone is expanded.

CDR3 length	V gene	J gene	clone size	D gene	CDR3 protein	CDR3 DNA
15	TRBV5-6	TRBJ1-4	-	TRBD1	CASGRQGSTNEKLFF	TGTGCCAGCGGACGACAGGGGTCGACTAATGAAAAACTGTTTTTT
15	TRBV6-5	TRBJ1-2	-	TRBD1	CASRDPTGGDYGYTF	TGTGCCAGCAGGGACCCTACAGGGGGCGACTATGGCTACACCTTC
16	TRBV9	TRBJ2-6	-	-	CASSELPQGIVDVLTF	TGTGCCAGCAGCGAACTTCCCCAGGGGATAGTTGACGTCCTGACTTTC
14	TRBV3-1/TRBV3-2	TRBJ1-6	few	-	CASSPSQGRSPLHF	TGTGCCAGCAGCCCGTCACAAGGCCGCTCACCCCTCCACTTT
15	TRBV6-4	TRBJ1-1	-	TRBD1	CASTREPGGFTEAFF	TGTGCCAGCACCAGAGAGCCAGGGGGCTTCACTGAAGCTTTCTTT
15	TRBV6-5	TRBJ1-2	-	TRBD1	CASSYTGQGNYGYTF	TGTGCCAGCAGTTATACGGGACAGGGAAACTATGGCTACACCTTC
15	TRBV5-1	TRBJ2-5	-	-	CASSLTVVRTETQYF	TGCGCCAGCAGCCTAACGGTGGTCCGGACGGAGACCCAGTACTTC
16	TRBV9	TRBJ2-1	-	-	CASSALSTSSYNEQFF	TGTGCCAGCAGCGCCCTCTCGACTAGCTCCTACAATGAGCAGTTCTTC
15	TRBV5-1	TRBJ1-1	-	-	CASSSLGGQTAEAFF	TGCGCCAGCAGCTCCCTGGGGGGCCAGACGGCTGAAGCTTTCTTT
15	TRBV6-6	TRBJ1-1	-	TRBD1	CASSYLTGGTTEAFF	TGTGCCAGCAGTTACTTGACAGGGGGGACCACTGAAGCTTTCTTT
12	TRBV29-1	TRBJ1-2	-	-	CSVERGNYGYTF	TGCAGCGTTGAGAGAGGGAACTATGGCTACACCTTC
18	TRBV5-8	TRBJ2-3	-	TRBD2	CASPQGLAGFSSTDTQYF	TGTGCCAGCCCCCAGGGGCTAGCGGGGTTTTCTAGCACAGATACGCAGTATTTT